This TCR beta chain derives from a study of Graves' ophthalmopathy and Graves' hyperthyroidism. Findings and limits, study-wide: Thyroid clonotypes that were expanded above 0.001 frequency mostly also appeared in blood.

The table lists this clonotype with a few counts. Its matching antigen is unknown. The CDR3 consists of 15 residues. The germline V gene encodes CDR1 WSHSY and CDR2 SAAADI. V shed 8 bases and J 8 bases; nucleotides not matched to a gene: 14. Hyperthyroidism showing no ophthalmopathy within 18 months of follow-up was stable. Lactation, pregnancy, uncontrolled infections and other autoimmune diseases were all grounds for excluding patients. RNA transcripts were the template, and TCR beta CDR3 regions were amplified from them. The workflow started with a first-round RT-PCR run with HTBI primers and then moved on to a second-round multiplex PCR. TCRdb fed the multiplex PCR reads into MiXCR, producing one record per CDR3 protein. The sample includes 400,000 or so distinct CDR3 sequences, 15% to 19% of them seen just once.

The chain carries TRBV10-2 and TRBJ1-2; the match to TRBD1 covers 10 bases. This receptor was identified in a woman younger than 35 with stable Graves' hyperthyroidism. Sequencing was performed on peripheral blood. This CDR3 is CASVTPGQGPGGYTF. The CDR3 DNA is TGCGCCAGCGTAACACCGGGACAGGGGCCAGGGGGCTACACCTTC.